Following are 15 T cell receptor beta chains from one sample sequenced in a study of cytomegalovirus exposure and HLA in healthy donors. Clones were read by immunoSEQ multiplex PCR, and TCRdb kept only the in-frame ones, dropping some. The data hold 65,000 or so clones, with approximately 93% observed a single time. The sample consisted of PBMCs. The receptor source for this set is a man aged 18 to 29 in good health and CMV-seropositive.

The V and J genes are TRBV5-5 and TRBJ2-3, with TRBD1 matching 9 bases. The CDR3 runs to 16 residues. Losses at the gene ends were 4 bases for V and 6 bases for J; bases not matched to a gene: 12. In germline, CDR1 is SGHKS, CDR2 YYEKEE (reference sequence). CDR3 amino acids: CASSSFEDRGFDTQYF. DNA of the CDR3: TGTGCCAGCAGCAGCTTCGAGGACAGGGGATTTGATACGCAGTATTTT.

The rearrangement links TRBV7-2 to TRBJ2-7; 11 bases match TRBD1. The CDR3 covers 17 residues. Germline-derived CDR1 and CDR2 are SGHTA and FQGNSA. With 2 bases clipped from V and 5 bases from J, the junction kept 11 bases outside the gene matches. The CDR3 region is CASSLTPGQGDQDEQYF. The CDR3 nucleotides are TGTGCCAGCAGCTTAACCCCGGGACAGGGGGATCAAGACGAGCAGTACTTC. The full variable domain, its missing parts supplied by reference TRBV7-2 and TRBJ2-7, is GAGVSQSPSNKVTEKGKDVELRCDPISGHTALYWYRQSLGQGLEFLIYFQGNSAPDKSGLPSDRFSAERTGGSVSTLTIQRTQQEDSAVYLCASSLTPGQGDQDEQYFGPGTRLTVT.

This chain connects TRBV4-1 to TRBJ1-4, with D tentatively TRBD1 (5 bases). V lost 8 bases, J lost 3 bases, and 16 bases lay in between. This CDR3 comprises 15 residues. The germline V gene encodes CDR1 MGHRA and CDR2 YSYEKL. The CDR3 region has the DNA TGCGCCAGCGCCGCCCGGCAGGGCCCTAATGAAAAACTGTTTTTT. It yields the protein CASAARQGPNEKLFF.

The chain combines TRBV10-3 with TRBJ2-7, with 7 nucleotides matching TRBD2. The CDR3 is 16 residues long. In germline, CDR1 is ENHRY, CDR2 SYGVKD. V shed 4 bases, J shed 2 bases, and the junction held 11 bases outside the gene matches. DNA of the CDR3: TGTGCCATCAGTGGCATGGCTAGCGGCGGACCCTACGAGCAGTACTTC. Amino acids: CAISGMASGGPYEQYF.

The J gene is TRBJ2-2, the V gene TRBV19; 10 bases match TRBD1. J was trimmed by 4 bases and V by 2 bases; bases with no gene match: 1. The germline gives CDR1 LNHDA, CDR2 SQIVND (reference sequence). This CDR3 is 15 amino acids long. CDR3 DNA: TGTGCCAGTAGTATAAGGACAGGGGGCACCGGGGAGCTGTTTTTT. It translates to CASSIRTGGTGELFF.

J is TRBJ2-2 and V is TRBV12-1; TRBD2 is the table's D call, not checked against the DNA. TRBV12-1 counts as a pseudogene. The CDR3 is made up of 13 amino acids. CDR3 in DNA: TGTGCCGACAGTAGCGGGAACACCGGGGAGCTGTTTTTT. Translating gives CADSSGNTGELFF.

This clone was observed a few times. The rearrangement joins TRBV28 to TRBJ1-6; D perhaps matches TRBD1 (6 bases). V lost 1 base, J lost 8 bases, and 15 bases lay in between. CDR3 length equals 16 residues. The V gene's germline CDR1 is MDHEN and CDR2 SYDVKM. In nucleotides, the CDR3 is TGTGCCAGCAGTTTATTTGGCTGGACAGAGGATTCACCCCTCCACTTT. Protein sequence: CASSLFGWTEDSPLHF.

The chain uses TRBV11-2 and TRBJ2-7; TRBD2 matches 10 bases. Germline CDR1 reads SGHAT; CDR2 reads FQNNGV. The J segment lost 3 bases and the V segment lost 4 bases, leaving 3 bases of the junction unmatched. This CDR3 is built from 14 residues. CDR3 sequence: CASSSVAGGYEQYF. For the CDR3, the DNA is TGTGCCAGCAGCTCCGTAGCGGGAGGCTACGAGCAGTACTTC. Combining the CDR3 with reference TRBV11-2 and TRBJ2-7 gives the whole variable domain EAGVAQSPRYKIIEKRQSVAFWCNPISGHATLYWYQQILGQGPKLLIQFQNNGVVDDSQLPKDRFSAERLKGVDSTLKIQPAKLEDSAVYLCASSSVAGGYEQYFGPGTRLTVT.

The chain combines TRBV7-2 with TRBJ1-1, with D possibly matching TRBD1 (5 bases). The CDR3 spans 13 residues. The germline V gene has CDR1 SGHTA and CDR2 FQGNSA. V was trimmed by 1 base and J by 7 bases, leaving 10 bases between them. Here the CDR3 reads CASSLGGVNEAFF. CDR3 nucleotides: TGTGCCAGCAGCTTAGGGGGCGTCAATGAAGCTTTCTTT. Together with reference TRBV7-2 and TRBJ1-1, the CDR3 gives the full variable domain: GAGVSQSPSNKVTEKGKDVELRCDPISGHTALYWYRQSLGQGLEFLIYFQGNSAPDKSGLPSDRFSAERTGGSVSTLTIQRTQQEDSAVYLCASSLGGVNEAFFGQGTRLTVV.

The V call is TRBV6-1, the J call TRBJ2-1; D is unclear. V dropped 5 bases and J dropped 0 bases, with 11 bases sitting between them. The CDR3 covers 15 residues. Germline CDR1 reads MNHNS; CDR2 reads SASEGT. The CDR3 protein is CASSTDWSSYNEQFF. The DNA of the CDR3 is TGTGCCAGCAGTACTGACTGGAGCTCCTACAATGAGCAGTTCTTC.

The V call is TRBV10-3, the J call TRBJ2-1, with 10 positions matching TRBD2. Germline V CDR1 and CDR2: ENHRY, SYGVKD. J was trimmed by 8 bases and V by 1 base; bases with no gene match: 8. This CDR3 has 16 amino acids. DNA of the CDR3: TGTGCCATCAGTGAGTATGCCAGCGGGGGGGCGCATGAGCAGTTCTTC. As protein: CAISEYASGGAHEQFF.

V and J are TRBV18 and TRBJ2-3; 10 bases match TRBD1. V was clipped by 4 bases and J by 0 bases; unmatched bases: 1. Germline lookup yields CDR1 KGHSH and CDR2 LQKENI. The CDR3 covers 15 residues. CDR3 residues: CASSRQGASTDTQYF. The DNA of the CDR3 is TGTGCCAGCTCACGACAGGGGGCTAGCACAGATACGCAGTATTTT.

This rearrangement joins TRBV15 to TRBJ2-6; 10 bases line up with TRBD2. V shed 5 bases, J shed 0 bases, and the junction held 10 bases outside the gene matches. The length of the CDR3 is 19 residues. Per the germline V gene, CDR1 is LNHNV and CDR2 is YYDKDF (reference sequence). CDR3 in amino acids: CATSVGLAVPISGANVLTF. In DNA, the CDR3 is TGTGCCACCAGCGTAGGACTAGCGGTGCCCATCTCTGGGGCCAACGTCCTGACTTTC. Supplemented by reference TRBV15 and TRBJ2-6, the full variable domain reads DAMVIQNPRYQVTQFGKPVTLSCSQTLNHNVMYWYQQKSSQAPKLLFHYYDKDFNNEADTPDNFQSRRPNTSFCFLDIRSPGLGDTAMYLCATSVGLAVPISGANVLTFGAGSRLTVL.

The chain combines TRBV6-1 with TRBJ2-7, with D perhaps TRBD1 (5 bases). This CDR3 contains 13 residues. The V and J ends lost 7 bases and 3 bases respectively, with 13 bases between them. Per the germline V gene, CDR1 is MNHNS and CDR2 is SASEGT. In DNA form, the CDR3 reads TGTGCCAGCACAGGGATAGGAAGCTACGAGCAGTACTTC. This sequence encodes CASTGIGSYEQYF.

The chain joins TRBV6-1 to TRBJ1-5, with D uncertain. V lost 6 bases and J lost 0, with 6 bases in between. The germline gives CDR1 MNHNS, CDR2 SASEGT. This CDR3 is 13 amino acids long. CDR3 DNA sequence: TGTGCCAGCAGAATGTATAGCAATCAGCCCCAGCATTTT. Its protein product is CASRMYSNQPQHF.